These 31 T cell receptor beta chains originate from one sample sequenced in a study of CD8 T cells in ankylosing spondylitis. TCRdb processed the 5' RACE reads anew with MiXCR; each CDR3 protein has one entry. Of about 30,000 distinct CDR3 sequences in the sample, more than 30% were seen once. What was sequenced was synovial fluid, either unsorted or a sorted T cell fraction (not recorded which). These receptors all come from a male donor with ankylosing spondylitis.

The V call is TRBV27, the J call TRBJ2-1, with 10 bases fitting TRBD1. Germline trimming cut 6 bases from V and 14 bases from J; bases unmatched to any gene: 4. CDR1 MNHEY and CDR2 SMNVEV come from the germline V gene (reference sequence). The CDR3 runs 11 residues. The CDR3 nucleotides are TGTGCCAGCAGCGCCGGGACAGGGGAGTTCTTC. Protein sequence: CASSAGTGEFF.

This clonotype was picked up a small number of times. This chain joins TRBV27 and TRBJ2-7; D not certain. Trimming removed 5 bases from V and 6 bases from J, with 11 bases in between. CDR3 length: 12 amino acids. Germline CDR1 MNHEY, CDR2 SMNVEV (reference sequence). CDR3 in DNA: TGTGCCAGCAGTCCCCGAGGAGCCGAGCAGTACGTC. It codes for CASSPRGAEQYV.

There are a few counts of this clonotype. The rearrangement uses TRBV3-1 and TRBJ2-2; D is possibly TRBD2 (6 bases). The germline CDR1 and CDR2 sequences are LGHDT and YNNKEL (reference sequence). V was pared by 6 bases and J by 2 bases, with 13 bases between. CDR3 size: 15 residues. The CDR3 loop reads CASRSGTLNTGELFF. The CDR3 bases are TGTGCCAGCAGATCCGGGACTTTAAACACCGGGGAGCTGTTTTTT.

As to this clonotype: A much more abundant neighbour one base away suggests this may be a read error. The chain recombines TRBV7-9 with TRBJ2-1, with D possibly TRBD2 on 6 matching bases. The CDR3 is made up of 14 amino acids. Looked up from germline, CDR1 is SEHNR and CDR2 is FQNEAQ (reference sequence). This CDR3 reads CASKEIADYNEQSF. The DNA of the CDR3 is TGTGCCAGCAAGGAGATAGCGGACTACAATGAGCAGTCCTTC.

The chain couples TRBV12-3 or TRBV12-4 to TRBJ2-1, with 7 bases lining up with TRBD1. The CDR3 has 14 amino acids. The V gene end was trimmed by 1 base and the J gene end by 6 bases; junction bases not matched to a gene: 3. The CDR3 DNA reads as TGTGCCAGCAGTTTAGGGGACAGCACCAATGAGCAGTTCTTC. Translating it yields CASSLGDSTNEQFF.

The chain is built from TRBV7-9 and TRBJ2-3, with D perhaps matching TRBD2 (6 bases). The V end was cut by 6 bases, the J end by 2 bases, with 21 bases between. Germline V gives CDR1 SEHNR, CDR2 FQNEAQ (reference sequence). The CDR3 spans 17 residues. This CDR3 reads CASSGGALASHTDTQYF. CDR3 nucleotides: TGTGCCAGCAGTGGGGGAGCCCTAGCGAGCCACACAGATACGCAGTATTTT. Full variable domain (outside the CDR3, taken from reference TRBV7-9 and TRBJ2-3): DTGVSQNPRHKITKRGQNVTFRCDPISEHNRLYWYRQTLGQGPEFLTYFQNEAQLEKSRLLSDRFSAERPKGSFSTLEIQRTEQGDSAMYLCASSGGALASHTDTQYFGPGTRLTVL.

The rearrangement joins TRBV3-1 to TRBJ1-6; D gene ambiguous. Per the germline V gene, CDR1 is LGHDT and CDR2 is YNNKEL (reference sequence). This CDR3 comprises 11 residues. Trimming shortened V by 1 base and J by 10 bases, and 2 bases separated the two germline ends. CDR3 sequence reads: CASSQGSPLHF. CDR3 nucleotides: TGTGCCAGCAGCCAAGGGTCACCCCTCCACTTT. The full variable domain, in which reference TRBV3-1 and TRBJ1-6 provide the parts outside the CDR3, is DTAVSQTPKYLVTQMGNDKSIKCEQNLGHDTMYWYKQDSKKFLKIMFSYNNKELIINETVPNRFSPKSPDKAHLNLHINSLELGDSAVYFCASSQGSPLHFGNGTRLTVT.

Relative to its sample, this clonotype is medium-sized (0.01 to 0.1%). The V call is TRBV11-2, the J call TRBJ1-4; D is unclear. The CDR3 runs to 15 residues. The germline CDR1 and CDR2 sequences are SGHAT and FQNNGV. V was pared by 5 bases and J by 4 bases, with 14 bases between. The CDR3 loop is CASSRLRMDNEKLFF. The CDR3 nucleotides are TGTGCCAGCAGCCGTCTCAGGATGGATAATGAAAAACTGTTTTTT.

CDR3 amino acids: CASSAFAGLAISGLSYEQYV. The CDR3 DNA sequence: TGTGCCAGCAGTGCGTTTGCGGGGTTGGCGATTAGCGGCCTCTCCTACGAGCAGTACGTC. The chain has TRBV6-1 and TRBJ2-7, with D possibly TRBD2 on 6 matching bases. The CDR3 is 20 residues long. V lost 4 bases and J 0 bases, leaving 28 bases between the germline ends. Germline V CDR1 and CDR2: MNHNS, SASEGT.

By proportion, this clonotype is medium-sized. The chain carries TRBV27 and TRBJ2-1; D might be TRBD2 (8 bases). The CDR3 contains 14 residues. CDR1 is MNHEY, CDR2 SMNVEV, per germline (reference sequence). Trimming stripped 5 bases from V and 9 bases from J, with 17 bases between. CDR3 in DNA: TGTGCCAGCAGTCCCGGGGGGGAGGGGGCTGAGCAGTTCTTC. Translating gives CASSPGGEGAEQFF.

This clonotype occurred a few times. As DNA, the CDR3 is TGTGCCAGCAGCTTATGGGGCCAAACAAAATCCTACGAGCAGTACGTC. Amino acids: CASSLWGQTKSYEQYV. The chain uses TRBV6-5 and TRBJ2-7; possibly TRBD1 for D (5 bases). The V gene lost 6 bases and the J gene lost 1 base, with 19 bases spanning the gap. The germline gives CDR1 MNHEY, CDR2 SVGAGI. The CDR3 contains 16 residues.

This clonotype has a handful of counts. V gene TRBV7-9 combines with J gene TRBJ2-1; D unclear. The CDR3 loop spans 12 amino acids. V lost 5 bases to trimming and J lost 4 bases, with 6 bases between them. From germline, CDR1 is SEHNR and CDR2 FQNEAQ (reference sequence). The CDR3 nucleotides are TGTGCCAGCAGCCCGAAGTACAATGAGCAGTTCTTC. It yields the protein CASSPKYNEQFF.

This clonotype has a count of ten or more. The V call is TRBV4-2, the J call TRBJ1-2, with TRBD1 matching over 9 bases. Trimming cost V 3 bases and J 0 bases; bases outside gene matches: 11. Looked up from germline, CDR1 is LGHNA and CDR2 is YNFKEQ. The CDR3 consists of 18 residues. CDR3 sequence (DNA): TGTGCCAGCAGCCATTGGGACAGGGTGTCGTTGTCTAACTATGGCTACACCTTC. Amino acid sequence: CASSHWDRVSLSNYGYTF.

This clonotype was observed a handful of times. The rearrangement links TRBV19 to TRBJ1-3; TRBD1 might be the D (5 bases). CDR1 is LNHDA, CDR2 SQIVND, per germline (reference sequence). V lost 5 bases and J lost 5, with 19 bases in between. The CDR3 spans 16 residues. Here the CDR3 reads CASSEGLRRNRNTIYF. The CDR3 region has the DNA TGTGCCAGTAGTGAGGGGCTCCGACGGAATAGAAACACCATATATTTT.

This clonotype was counted at least ten times. This sequence joins TRBV20-1 and TRBJ1-5; 9 nucleotides match TRBD1. The CDR3 loop spans 13 amino acids. J was trimmed by 6 bases and V by 6 bases; bases with no gene match: 6. Germline lookup yields CDR1 DFQATT and CDR2 SNEGSKA (reference sequence). The chain's CDR3 is CSARQGESQPQHF. The CDR3 DNA follows: TGCAGTGCGCGACAGGGGGAGAGTCAGCCCCAGCATTTT.

This clonotype has only a few counts. The chain combines TRBV5-8 with TRBJ2-1; TRBD2 agrees at 10 bases. V shed 5 bases and J 3 bases; nucleotides not matched to a gene: 5. Germline loops: CDR1 SGHTS, CDR2 YDEGEE. CDR3 size: 15 residues. This CDR3 is CASRRTSGYYNEQFF. In DNA, the CDR3 is TGTGCCAGCAGACGGACTAGCGGATACTACAATGAGCAGTTCTTC.

This clonotype was detected only once. The chain recombines TRBV7-9 with TRBJ2-7; the D gene is possibly TRBD1 (5 bases). The CDR3 has 13 residues. The V gene lost 5 bases and the J gene lost 9 bases, with 17 bases spanning the gap. CDR1 and CDR2 (germline): SEHNR, FQNEAQ (reference sequence). This CDR3 is CASSPTGQLGQYF. DNA for the CDR3: TGTGCCAGCAGCCCTACAGGACAACTGGGGCAGTACTTC.

The rearrangement joins TRBV9 to TRBJ1-2; D is ambiguous. The CDR3 sequence is 13 residues long. Germline-derived CDR1 and CDR2 are SGDLS and YYNGEE. Trimming left V 4 bases short and J 8 bases short, with 15 bases between. The CDR3 loop is CASSTYDLMGYTF. For the CDR3, the DNA is TGTGCCAGCAGCACCTACGACTTGATGGGCTACACCTTC.

This clonotype was observed at least ten times. The chain couples TRBV19 to TRBJ2-1; 9 nucleotides agree with TRBD2. V shed 5 bases and J 4 bases; nucleotides not matched to a gene: 3. The CDR3 totals 14 residues. Germline CDR1 is LNHDA and CDR2 is SQIVND (reference sequence). The CDR3 DNA is TGTGCCAGTAGTCCCGGACTAGCGTACAATGAGCAGTTCTTC. This translates into CASSPGLAYNEQFF.

This rearrangement joins TRBV7-6 to TRBJ2-3, with D possibly matching TRBD2 (6 bases). The germline V gene encodes CDR1 SGHVS and CDR2 FNYEAQ. The CDR3 covers 14 residues. The V and J ends lost 4 bases and 6 bases respectively, with 14 bases between them. CDR3 nucleotide sequence: TGTGCCAGCAGCTCCGGGAGCCCCCGGGATACGCAGTATTTT. It translates to CASSSGSPRDTQYF.

V usage is TRBV28 and J usage is TRBJ2-5; 12 bases are a match to TRBD2. V dropped 5 bases and J dropped 3; count of bases not matched to a gene: 4. The CDR3 length is 15 residues. Per germline, CDR1 MDHEN and CDR2 SYDVKM. The CDR3 nucleotides read TGTGCCAGCAGTCCAGCTAGCGGGGGGGAAGAGACCCAGTACTTC. Encoded protein: CASSPASGGEETQYF.

The chain couples TRBV4-2 to TRBJ1-1, with D perhaps TRBD1 (6 bases). CDR1 LGHNA and CDR2 YNFKEQ come from the germline V gene. The CDR3 has 13 amino acids. The V end lost 0 bases, the J end lost 8 bases, and 10 bases lay between the germline ends. The CDR3 nucleotides are TGTGCCAGCAGCCAAGATTTTGGACAGGAAGCTTTCTTT. Its protein is CASSQDFGQEAFF.

In this sample, this clonotype turned up many times. The chain uses TRBV15 and TRBJ2-3; 8 bases are a match to TRBD1. Germline CDR1 and CDR2: LNHNV and YYDKDF (reference sequence). J was trimmed by 4 bases and V by 4 bases; bases with no gene match: 7. The CDR3 contains 15 residues. The DNA for the CDR3 is TGTGCCACCAGCACCTCTCAGGGGGCTTCAGATACGCAGTATTTT. Its protein product is CATSTSQGASDTQYF.

Many counts were recorded for this clonotype. This chain links TRBV12-3 or TRBV12-4 with TRBJ2-3, with no clear D. The CDR3 consists of 12 residues. Trimming took 3 bases from V and 4 from J, leaving 5 bases between them. DNA of the CDR3: TGTGCCAGCAGTTTCGGAGCAGATACGCAGTATTTT. Translation: CASSFGADTQYF.

This clonotype has just a few counts. The chain is built from TRBV14 and TRBJ1-2; TRBD1 is a possible D gene (5 bases). Germline-derived CDR1 and CDR2 are SGHDN and FVKESK. The CDR3 runs to 15 residues. The V gene lost 8 bases and the J gene lost 0 bases, with 16 bases spanning the gap. Here the CDR3 reads CASHPGGLANYGYTF. CDR3 nucleotide sequence: TGTGCCAGCCACCCCGGGGGATTAGCTAACTATGGCTACACCTTC.

The CDR3: CSATPREGLAQETQYF. In DNA form, the CDR3 reads TGCAGTGCTACCCCTCGGGAGGGACTAGCCCAAGAGACCCAGTACTTC. The genes are TRBV20-1 and TRBJ2-5; 9 nucleotides align to TRBD2. The CDR3 totals 16 residues. With 4 bases clipped from V and 1 base from J, the junction kept 10 bases outside the gene matches. In germline, CDR1 is DFQATT, CDR2 SNEGSKA (reference sequence).

This clonotype showed up just once. The chain recombines TRBV29-1 with TRBJ1-1; TRBD1 aligns across 8 bases. CDR1 is SQVTM and CDR2 is ANQGSEA in the germline V gene. This CDR3 contains 13 residues. V shed 6 bases and J 7 bases; nucleotides not matched to a gene: 10. CDR3 in DNA: TGCAGCGTCCCCTCGGACAGGGAGCTTGAAGCTTTCTTT. The encoded protein is CSVPSDRELEAFF.

By share, this clonotype ranks as medium-sized. The rearrangement joins TRBV24-1 to TRBJ2-1; no clear D gene. The length of the CDR3 is 13 residues. Trimming took 3 bases from V and 10 from J, leaving 12 bases between them. CDR1 and CDR2 from the germline V gene are KGHDR and SFDVKD. CDR3 nucleotide sequence: TGTGCCACCAGTGATCCCGCGACTGGAGAGCAGTTCTTC. Its translation: CATSDPATGEQFF.

The table lists this clonotype with many counts. The V gene is TRBV12-3 or TRBV12-4, the J gene TRBJ2-7, with D perhaps assigned TRBD1 or TRBD2 (5 bases each). This CDR3 contains 14 residues. V was shortened by 0 bases and J by 7 bases, with 13 bases between the two germline ends. The CDR3: CASSLAGVTGEQYF. The DNA of the CDR3 is TGTGCCAGCAGTTTAGCGGGGGTAACGGGGGAGCAGTACTTC.

This clonotype was picked up a small number of times. V and J are TRBV7-9 and TRBJ2-3; D is unresolved. There are 16 residues in the CDR3. CDR1 and CDR2 (germline): SEHNR, FQNEAQ (reference sequence). V lost 5 bases, J lost 2 bases, and 17 bases lay in between. CDR3 bases: TGTGCCAGCAGCCCAGACACGGCCCGAGACACAGATACGCAGTATTTT. Its translation is CASSPDTARDTDTQYF.

The V and J genes are TRBV11-2 and TRBJ1-2, with no clear D. The ends were cut back, 6 bases at V and 1 base at J, with 12 bases in the middle. This CDR3 has 14 amino acids. Germline CDR1 SGHAT, CDR2 FQNNGV. The CDR3 reads CASSPPGRNYGYTF. The CDR3 DNA reads as TGTGCCAGCAGTCCCCCAGGACGTAACTATGGCTACACCTTC.